Listed below are T cell receptor beta chains from one sample, sequenced in a study of blood T cell repertoires in COVID-19. The method was immunoSEQ multiplex PCR; TCRdb's version includes in-frame clones alone and lacks a portion of them. The table records a few hundred thousand clones, more than 70% of them present only once. The sample taken for sequencing was peripheral blood. The receptors derive from a woman in her forties or fifties with acute or convalescent COVID-19. Both conserved end residues are part of each CDR3. D genes are given only for firm matches. Size is stated for part of the rows, as once, few or many counts, or as a class when the clone is expanded.

>-|TRBV19|TRBD2|TRBJ2-3|15
CASSNRLAGTDTQYF
TGTGCCAGTAGTAATCGACTAGCGGGCACAGATACGCAGTATTTT
>-|TRBV30|-|TRBJ2-2|16
CAWSDPHRRGAGELFF
TGTGCCTGGAGTGACCCCCATCGCAGGGGAGCCGGGGAGCTGTTTTTT
>-|TRBV6-6|-|TRBJ1-2|15
CASSYEAWANYGYTF
TGTGCCAGCAGTTACGAGGCGTGGGCTAACTATGGCTACACCTTC
>-|TRBV2|TRBD2|TRBJ2-5|15
CASSEVSGAGETQYF
TGTGCCAGCAGTGAGGTTAGCGGGGCCGGAGAGACCCAGTACTTC
>-|TRBV19|TRBD1|TRBJ2-7|14
CASSAGQGTYEQYF
TGTGCCAGTAGTGCCGGACAGGGGACGTACGAGCAGTACTTC
>-|TRBV6-5|-|TRBJ2-3|14
CASSYSGGTDTQYF
TGTGCCAGCAGTTACTCAGGGGGCACAGATACGCAGTATTTT
>once|TRBV18|TRBD1|TRBJ1-6|16
CASSTGTGGYNSPLHF
TGTGCCAGCTCGACCGGGACAGGGGGTTATAATTCACCCCTCCACTTT
>-|TRBV6-5|TRBD1|TRBJ1-3|16
CASSSWDRGAGNTIYF
TGTGCCAGCAGTTCTTGGGACAGGGGCGCTGGAAACACCATATATTTT
>-|TRBV5-1|-|TRBJ2-5|13
CASSLTGLETQYF
TGCGCCAGCAGCTTGACAGGCCTAGAGACCCAGTACTTC
>-|TRBV10-3|-|TRBJ1-1|14
CAISELGRNTEAFF
TGTGCCATCAGTGAGCTTGGGAGGAACACTGAAGCTTTCTTT
>few|TRBV18|-|TRBJ2-7|13
CASAPGEYNEQYF
TGTGCCAGCGCTCCAGGGGAGTACAACGAGCAGTACTTC
>once|TRBV14|-|TRBJ1-1|17
CASSQDHPRRVNTEAFF
TGTGCCAGCAGCCAAGATCACCCCCGGAGGGTGAACACTGAAGCTTTCTTT
>once|TRBV7-3|TRBD1|TRBJ2-7|15
CASSLTGTGIYEQYF
TGTGCCAGCAGCTTAACAGGGACAGGCATCTACGAGCAGTACTTC